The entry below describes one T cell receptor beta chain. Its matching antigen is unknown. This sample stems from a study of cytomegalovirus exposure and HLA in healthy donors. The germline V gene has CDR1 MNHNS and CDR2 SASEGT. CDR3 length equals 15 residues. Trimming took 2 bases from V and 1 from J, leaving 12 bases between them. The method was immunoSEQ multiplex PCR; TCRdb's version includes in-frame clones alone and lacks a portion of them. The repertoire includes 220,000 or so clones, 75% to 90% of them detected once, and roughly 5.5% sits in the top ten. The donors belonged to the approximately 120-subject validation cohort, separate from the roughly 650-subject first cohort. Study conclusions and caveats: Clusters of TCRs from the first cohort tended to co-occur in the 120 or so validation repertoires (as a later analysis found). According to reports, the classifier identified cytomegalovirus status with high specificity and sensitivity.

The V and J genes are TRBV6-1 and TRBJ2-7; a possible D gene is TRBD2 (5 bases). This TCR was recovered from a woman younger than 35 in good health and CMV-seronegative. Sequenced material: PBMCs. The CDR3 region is CASSELEDGSYEQYF. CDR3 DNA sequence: TGTGCCAGCAGTGAATTGGAGGACGGGTCCTACGAGCAGTACTTC.